One and the same sample provided the 7 T cell receptor beta chains below, sequenced in a study of T cell clonality in common variable immunodeficiency. Findings and limits, study-wide: Fewer deletions and N-nucleotide insertions were reportedly seen in common variable immunodeficiency TCR beta sequences.

TCRdb's copy holds only in-frame clones and misses some; the assay was immunoSEQ multiplex PCR. Recorded here are more than 30,000 clones, none singletons. These TCRs are of unknown antigen specificity. The sample was peripheral blood mononuclear cells. These receptors all come from a human donor with common variable immunodeficiency.

In regard to this clone: The read finishes 3 residues shy of the CDR3 end, and the germline J gene is used to complete it. V and J are TRBV6-2 or TRBV6-3 and TRBJ1-6, with D unresolved. Germline V gene lookup returns CDR1 MNHEY and CDR2 SVGEGT. V gave up 2 bases and J gave up 9 bases, with 5 bases separating them. CDR3 length equals 12 residues. CDR3 sequence: CASSYRGSPLHF. The CDR3 bases that were read are TGTGCCAGCAGTTACCGAGGTTCACCC.

This clone was counted a few times. Sequencing ends 3 residues short of the CDR3 end; the germline J gene provides the rest. The chain is built from TRBV7-2 and TRBJ2-5; perhaps TRBD1 as D (5 bases). Trimming removed 3 bases from V and 6 bases from J, with 11 bases in between. Germline V gene lookup returns CDR1 SGHTA and CDR2 FQGNSA. There are 13 residues in the CDR3. This chain's CDR3 is CASSLQGPKTQYF. The covered CDR3 bases are TGTGCCAGCAGCTTGCAGGGTCCGAAGACC.

This clone has more than one count but fewer than ten. The read gets to within 3 residues of the CDR3 end, and the germline J gene fills in the rest. The J gene is TRBJ1-2, the V gene TRBV2; 9 bases are shared with TRBD1. Per the germline V gene, CDR1 is SNHLY and CDR2 is FYNNEI. The CDR3 loop spans 13 amino acids. With V trimmed by 7 bases and J by 5 bases, 5 bases remained unmatched. The CDR3 loop is CASIPGQGYGYTF. The sequenced CDR3 bases are TGTGCCAGCATACCGGGACAGGGTTATGGC.

In its sample, this clone was seen a few times. Only one base separates this from a far larger clonotype, so it likely reflects a read error. The CDR3 goes on 3 residues after the read ends, and that part is filled in from the germline J gene. J is TRBJ1-2 and V is TRBV7-3; 7 positions agree with TRBD1. The CDR3 runs 13 residues. The germline V gene encodes CDR1 SGHTA and CDR2 FQGTGA. The CDR3 DNA, read in part, is TGTTCCAGCAGCCCACAGGGGTCCTATGGC. It codes for CSSSPQGSYG. The full CDR3 protein is CSSSPQGSYGYTF.

This clone was counted ten times or more. CDR3 protein: CASSPRVANTEAFF. CDR3 DNA (partial): TGTGCCAGCAGCCCCAGGGTGGCGAACACTGAA. The genes are TRBV7-9 and TRBJ1-1; perhaps TRBD1 as D (5 bases). The read comes to an end 3 residues before the CDR3 does, leaving the germline J gene to fill in the end. The germline V and J ends were trimmed by 5 bases and 1 base, with 11 bases remaining between them. CDR3 length equals 14 residues. The germline V gene has CDR1 SEHNR and CDR2 FQNEAQ (reference sequence). Filled out from reference TRBV7-9 and TRBJ1-1, the complete variable domain reads DTGVSQNPRHKITKRGQNVTFRCDPISEHNRLYWYRQTLGQGPEFLTYFQNEAQLEKSRLLSDRFSAERPKGSFSTLEIQRTEQGDSAMYLCASSPRVANTEAFFGQGTRLTVV.

This clone is labeled as medium-sized. The read terminates 3 residues before the CDR3 end, so the remaining end is supplied by the germline J gene. This chain links TRBV14 with TRBJ1-5; a weak D match, TRBD1 (5 bases). V was pared by 6 bases and J by 1 base, with 13 bases between. Per the germline V gene, CDR1 is SGHDN and CDR2 is FVKESK. The CDR3 spans 15 residues. CDR3 DNA (partial): TGTGCCAGCAGTCCTCGACAGATCAGCAATCAGCCC. Protein: CASSPRQISNQP. The entire CDR3 protein is CASSPRQISNQPQHF.

In its sample, this clone was seen many times. CDR3 bases read: TGCGCCAGCAGCATGCCAGACAGGGTCTATGGC. Its translation is CASSMPDRVYG. The full-length CDR3 reads as CASSMPDRVYGYTF. This chain links TRBV5-1 with TRBJ1-2, with 7 bases that match TRBD1. The CDR3 extends 3 residues past the end of the read, so its final part is completed from the germline J gene. Trimming at V came to 4 bases and at J to 4 bases, leaving 7 bases not matched to a gene. The CDR3 loop spans 14 amino acids. Germline CDR1 and CDR2: SGHRS and YFSETQ.